This T cell receptor beta chain was captured by sequencing in a study of cytomegalovirus exposure and HLA in healthy donors. Broader study findings: Sequencing depth across donors, presence/absence analyses assumed, was roughly uniform.

This PCR relied on a set of 60 Vbeta primers and 13 Jbeta primers. Data came from immunoSEQ multiplex PCR; TCRdb stores just in-frame clones and leaves some out. The sample includes about 170,000 clones, about four fifths of them seen just once. The CDR3 runs 12 residues. Germline lookup yields CDR1 SGHRS and CDR2 YFSETQ. Trimming left V 0 bases short and J 6 bases short, with 7 bases between. On this clone: Its antigen is currently unknown.

Sequenced: PBMCs. The source of this sequence is a male donor in good health and CMV-seronegative. V and J are TRBV5-1 and TRBJ2-7; no reliable D call. CDR3 coding DNA: TGCGCCAGCAGCTTGGGGCCTTCCGAGCAGTACTTC. Protein product: CASSLGPSEQYF.